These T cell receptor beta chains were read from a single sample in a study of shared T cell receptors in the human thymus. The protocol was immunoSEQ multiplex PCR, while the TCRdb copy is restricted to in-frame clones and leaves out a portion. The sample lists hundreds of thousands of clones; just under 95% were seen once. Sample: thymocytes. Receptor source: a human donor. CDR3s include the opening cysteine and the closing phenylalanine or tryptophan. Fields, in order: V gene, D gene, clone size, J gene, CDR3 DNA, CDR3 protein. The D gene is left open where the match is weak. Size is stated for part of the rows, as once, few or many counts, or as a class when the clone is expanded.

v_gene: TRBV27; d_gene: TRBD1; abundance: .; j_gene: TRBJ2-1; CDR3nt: TGTGCCAGCAGTTTATCGGGACAGACCCTCGGGTGGAGCGGAGGTCCTTACAATGAGCAGTTCTTC; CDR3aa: CASSLSGQTLGWSGGPYNEQFF
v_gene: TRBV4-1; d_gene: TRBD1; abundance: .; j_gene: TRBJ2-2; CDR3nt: TGCGCCAGCAGCCAAGATCGACAGGGGAACACCGGGGAGCTGTTTTTT; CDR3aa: CASSQDRQGNTGELFF
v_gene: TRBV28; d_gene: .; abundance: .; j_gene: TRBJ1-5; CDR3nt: TGTGCCAGCAGTTTGGATTTACAGGGATCGGACCAGCCCCAGCATTTT; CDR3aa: CASSLDLQGSDQPQHF
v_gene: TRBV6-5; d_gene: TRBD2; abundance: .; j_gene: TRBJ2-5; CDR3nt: TGTGCCAGCAAGATAGCGGGGCCCCAAGAGACCCAGTACTTC; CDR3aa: CASKIAGPQETQYF
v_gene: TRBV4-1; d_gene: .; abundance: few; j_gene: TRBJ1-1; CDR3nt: TGCGCCAGCAGCCCAGCAGCTACGAACACTGAAGCTTTCTTT; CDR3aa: CASSPAATNTEAFF
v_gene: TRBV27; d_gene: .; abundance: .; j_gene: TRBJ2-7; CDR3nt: TGTGCCAGCAGTCCTAGCGCGAAGGGCTACGAGCAGTACTTC; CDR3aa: CASSPSAKGYEQYF
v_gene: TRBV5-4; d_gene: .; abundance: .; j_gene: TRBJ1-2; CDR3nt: TGTGCCAGCAGCTTGTTTTGGGGAAATGGCTACACCTTC; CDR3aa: CASSLFWGNGYTF
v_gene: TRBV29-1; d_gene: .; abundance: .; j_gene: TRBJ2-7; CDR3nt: TGCAGCGTTGGGAAGCCTGGAGAGCAGTACTTC; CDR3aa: CSVGKPGEQYF
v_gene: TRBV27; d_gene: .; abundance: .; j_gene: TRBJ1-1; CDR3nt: TGTGCCAGCAGCGCCCAGGGGATAACTGAAGCTTTCTTT; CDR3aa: CASSAQGITEAFF
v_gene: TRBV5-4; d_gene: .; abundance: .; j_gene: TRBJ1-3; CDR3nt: TGTGCCACCCGCCGGGGGCAGTCCTCTGGAAACACCATATATTTT; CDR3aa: CATRRGQSSGNTIYF
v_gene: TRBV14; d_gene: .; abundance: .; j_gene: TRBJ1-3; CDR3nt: TGTGCCAGCAGCCACGGGGGGCCCTCTGGAAACACCATATATTTT; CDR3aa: CASSHGGPSGNTIYF
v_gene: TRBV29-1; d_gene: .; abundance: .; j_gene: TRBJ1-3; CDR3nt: TGCAGCGTTGAATTGGCGCAGGGCCGGAGAAACACCATATATTTT; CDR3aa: CSVELAQGRRNTIYF
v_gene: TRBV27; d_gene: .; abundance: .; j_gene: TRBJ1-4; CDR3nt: TGTGCCACCCGCAGCCGTCATACAGCAACTAATGAAAAACTGTTTTTT; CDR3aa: CATRSRHTATNEKLFF
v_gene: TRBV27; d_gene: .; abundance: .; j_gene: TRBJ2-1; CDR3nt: TGTGCCAGCAGTTTCATGTTGGGGCCCCGGACAAGGGGACTCCATCTCTACAATGAGCAGTTCTTC; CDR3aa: CASSFMLGPRTRGLHLYNEQFF
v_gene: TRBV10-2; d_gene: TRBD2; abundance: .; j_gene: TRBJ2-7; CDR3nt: TGCGCCAGCAAGTTTGAGGCTAGCGGAATGGGCTGGGAGCAGTACTTC; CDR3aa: CASKFEASGMGWEQYF
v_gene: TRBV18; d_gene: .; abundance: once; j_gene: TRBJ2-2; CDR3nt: TGTGCCAGCTCATTTTGGGGGAACACCGGGGAGCTGTTTTTT; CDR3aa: CASSFWGNTGELFF
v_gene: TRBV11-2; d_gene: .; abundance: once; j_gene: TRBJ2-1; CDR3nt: TGTGCCAGCAGCCCCCTGACCGCAATTTCCTACAATGAGCAGTTCTTC; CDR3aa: CASSPLTAISYNEQFF
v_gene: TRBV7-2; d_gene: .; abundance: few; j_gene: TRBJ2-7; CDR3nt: TGTGCCAGCAGCTTACCCCACACCGACGCGAGGCCGTACGAGCAGTACTTC; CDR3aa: CASSLPHTDARPYEQYF
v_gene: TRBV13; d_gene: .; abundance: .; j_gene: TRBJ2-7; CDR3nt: TGTGCCAGCAGCTCCTCGGACGGTAGCTCCTACGAGCAGTACTTC; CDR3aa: CASSSSDGSSYEQYF
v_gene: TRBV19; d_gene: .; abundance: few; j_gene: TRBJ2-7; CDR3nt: TGTGCCAGTATAACGGGACCTCCCTACGAGCAGTACTTC; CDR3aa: CASITGPPYEQYF
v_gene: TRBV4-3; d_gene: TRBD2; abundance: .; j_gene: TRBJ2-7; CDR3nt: TGCGCCAGCAGCCAAGGAACTAGCGGGAGCCTCAGCTCCTACGAGCAGTACTTC; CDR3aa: CASSQGTSGSLSSYEQYF
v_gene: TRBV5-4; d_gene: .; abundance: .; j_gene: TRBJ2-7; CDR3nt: TGTGCCAGCAGCGCGGCCCACTCCTACGAGCAGTACTTC; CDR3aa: CASSAAHSYEQYF
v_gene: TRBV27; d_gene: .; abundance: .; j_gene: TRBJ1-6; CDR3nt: TGTGCCAGCAGTCCAACGGTTGTTCCCCATTCACCCCTCCACTTT; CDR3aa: CASSPTVVPHSPLHF
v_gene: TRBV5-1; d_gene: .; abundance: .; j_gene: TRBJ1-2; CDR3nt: TGCGCCAGCAGCCCGCCGGGGGTTCTGTTTGGCTACACCTTC; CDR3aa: CASSPPGVLFGYTF
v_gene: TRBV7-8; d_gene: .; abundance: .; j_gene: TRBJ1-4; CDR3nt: TGTGCCAGCAGCTCCAGACAGCCAACTAATGAAAAACTGTTTTTT; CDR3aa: CASSSRQPTNEKLFF
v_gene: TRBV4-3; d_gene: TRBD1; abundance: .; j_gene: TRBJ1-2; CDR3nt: TGCGCCAGCAGCCAAGTGAAGGGACAGGGCAACTATGGCTACACCTTC; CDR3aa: CASSQVKGQGNYGYTF
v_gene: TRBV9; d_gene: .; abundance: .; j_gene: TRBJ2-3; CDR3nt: TGTGCCAGCAGCGTCAGTTCGGGGGACGGGCGAGGGAGCACAGATACGCAGTATTTT; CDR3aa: CASSVSSGDGRGSTDTQYF
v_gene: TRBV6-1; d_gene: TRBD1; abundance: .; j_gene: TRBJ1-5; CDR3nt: TGTGCCAGCAGTGAAGTACAGGGGAATCAGCCCCAGCATTTT; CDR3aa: CASSEVQGNQPQHF
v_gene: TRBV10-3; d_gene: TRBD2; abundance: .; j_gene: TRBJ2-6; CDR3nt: TGTGCCATCGCAGATCGTAGCGGGAGGGCCTCTGGGGCCAACGTCCTGACTTTC; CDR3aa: CAIADRSGRASGANVLTF
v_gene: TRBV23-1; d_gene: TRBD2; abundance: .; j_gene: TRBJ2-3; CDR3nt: TGCGCCAGCAGTCACCTTCTCCGTTCTTCAGGGAGGGTTATCACAGATACGCAGTATTTT; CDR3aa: CASSHLLRSSGRVITDTQYF
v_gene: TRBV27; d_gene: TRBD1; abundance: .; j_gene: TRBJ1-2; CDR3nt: TGTGCCAGCGGCCTTAAGGGACAGGGGGACCCAATCTATGGCTACACCTTC; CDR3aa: CASGLKGQGDPIYGYTF
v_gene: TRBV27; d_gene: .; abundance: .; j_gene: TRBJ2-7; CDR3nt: TGTGCCAGCAGTCGAACAGGGCTCGGCGAGCAGTACTTC; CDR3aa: CASSRTGLGEQYF
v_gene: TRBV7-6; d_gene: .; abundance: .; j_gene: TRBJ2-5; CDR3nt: TGTGCCAGTACGGCCTCGGAGACCCAGTACTTC; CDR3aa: CASTASETQYF
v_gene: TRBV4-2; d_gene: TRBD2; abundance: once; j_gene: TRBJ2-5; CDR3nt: TGTGCCAGCAGCCAAGCGGGGGTGGGAGGGGATCAAGAGACCCAGTACTTC; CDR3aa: CASSQAGVGGDQETQYF
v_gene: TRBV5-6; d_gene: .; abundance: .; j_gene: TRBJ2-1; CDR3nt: TGTGCCAGCAGCTTGGTACGGCGTAAGGGCCACAATGAGCAGTTCTTC; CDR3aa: CASSLVRRKGHNEQFF
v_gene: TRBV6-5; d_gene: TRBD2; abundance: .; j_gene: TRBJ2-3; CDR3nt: TGTGCCAGCAGGCATCCGGGACTAAGCACAGATACGCAGTATTTT; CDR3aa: CASRHPGLSTDTQYF
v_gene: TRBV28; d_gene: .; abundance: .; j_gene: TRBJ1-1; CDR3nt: TGTGCCAGCAGCGTACAGGGGAACACTGAAGCTTTCTTT; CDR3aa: CASSVQGNTEAFF
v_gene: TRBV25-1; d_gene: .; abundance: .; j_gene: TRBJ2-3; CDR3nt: TGTGCCAGCCACGAGAGTGGAGATACGCAGTATTTT; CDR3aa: CASHESGDTQYF
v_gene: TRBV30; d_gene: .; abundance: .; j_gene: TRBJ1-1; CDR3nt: TGTGCCTGGAAAGGGGGGCCCCCAGTGAACACTGAAGCTTTCTTT; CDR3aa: CAWKGGPPVNTEAFF
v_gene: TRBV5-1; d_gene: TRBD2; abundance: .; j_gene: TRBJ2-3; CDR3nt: TGCGCCAGCAGCTCTCTAGCGGGATATTCTACAGGCACAGATACGCAGTATTTT; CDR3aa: CASSSLAGYSTGTDTQYF
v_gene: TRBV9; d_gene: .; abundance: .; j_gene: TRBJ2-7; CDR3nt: TGTGCCAGCAGCCCCCACGGGACCCTTCCCTACGAGCAGTACTTC; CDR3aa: CASSPHGTLPYEQYF
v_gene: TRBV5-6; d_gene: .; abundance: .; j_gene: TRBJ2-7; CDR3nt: TGTGCCAGCAGCTTACGGACTCTCGGAAGGGACTACGAGCAGTACTTC; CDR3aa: CASSLRTLGRDYEQYF
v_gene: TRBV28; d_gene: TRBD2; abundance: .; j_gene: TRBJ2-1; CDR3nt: TGTGCCAGCTCCACTAGCGGGACCATTTACAATGAGCAGTTCTTC; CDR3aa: CASSTSGTIYNEQFF
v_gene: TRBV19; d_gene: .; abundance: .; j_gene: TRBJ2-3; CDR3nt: TGTGCCAGTGGATTCGGCCGGGCCGGAGATACGCAGTATTTT; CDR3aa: CASGFGRAGDTQYF
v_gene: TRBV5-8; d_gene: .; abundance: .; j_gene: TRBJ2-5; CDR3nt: TGTGCCAGCAGCTCCGAGGACGGCCGCCTTCCAAGGACCCAGTACTTC; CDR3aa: CASSSEDGRLPRTQYF
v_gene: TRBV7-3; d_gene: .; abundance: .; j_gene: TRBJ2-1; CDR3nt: TGTGCCAGCAGCTTAGACAAGGAATTTAACAATGAGCAGTTCTTC; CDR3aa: CASSLDKEFNNEQFF
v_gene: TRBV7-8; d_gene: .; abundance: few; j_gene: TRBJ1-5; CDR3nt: TGTGCCAGCAGCGCACCCCCGGGACAAATTAATCAGCCCCAGCATTTT; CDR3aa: CASSAPPGQINQPQHF
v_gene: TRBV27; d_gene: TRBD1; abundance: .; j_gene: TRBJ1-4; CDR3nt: TGTGCCAGCAGTGCAAGGACAGGGGAAGAAACTAATGAAAAACTGTTTTTT; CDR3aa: CASSARTGEETNEKLFF
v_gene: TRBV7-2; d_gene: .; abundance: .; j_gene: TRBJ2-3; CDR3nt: TGTGCCAGCGGAGGGGGATCGGCAGATACGCAGTATTTT; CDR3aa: CASGGGSADTQYF
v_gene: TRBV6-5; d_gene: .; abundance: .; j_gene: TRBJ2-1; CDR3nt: TGTGCCAGCAGTTACTCGACTAGAACCTACAATGAGCAGTTCTTC; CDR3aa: CASSYSTRTYNEQFF
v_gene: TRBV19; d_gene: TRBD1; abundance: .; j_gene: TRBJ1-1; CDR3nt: TGTGCCAGTAGTACCAGACAGGGGCCTTACACTGAAGCTTTCTTT; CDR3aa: CASSTRQGPYTEAFF
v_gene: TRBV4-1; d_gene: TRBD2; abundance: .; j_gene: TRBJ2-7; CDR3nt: TGCGCCAGCAGCCGGTCCCAGGGGCGGGAGGGCCGCGAGCAGTACTTC; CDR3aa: CASSRSQGREGREQYF
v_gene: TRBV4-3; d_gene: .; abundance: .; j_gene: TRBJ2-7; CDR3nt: TGCGCCAGCAGCCAAGCGCCCCCGGGACATCCCGAAAGCTCCTACGAGCAGTACTTC; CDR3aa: CASSQAPPGHPESSYEQYF
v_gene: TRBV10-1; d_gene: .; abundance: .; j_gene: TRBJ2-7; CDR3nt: TGCGCCAGCAGCCCTCAGGGTGTGGAGCAGTACTTC; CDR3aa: CASSPQGVEQYF
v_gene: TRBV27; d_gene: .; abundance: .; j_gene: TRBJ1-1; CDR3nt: TGTGCCAGCAGCCTCGGGTATAGAGCTTTCTTT; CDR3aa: CASSLGYRAFF